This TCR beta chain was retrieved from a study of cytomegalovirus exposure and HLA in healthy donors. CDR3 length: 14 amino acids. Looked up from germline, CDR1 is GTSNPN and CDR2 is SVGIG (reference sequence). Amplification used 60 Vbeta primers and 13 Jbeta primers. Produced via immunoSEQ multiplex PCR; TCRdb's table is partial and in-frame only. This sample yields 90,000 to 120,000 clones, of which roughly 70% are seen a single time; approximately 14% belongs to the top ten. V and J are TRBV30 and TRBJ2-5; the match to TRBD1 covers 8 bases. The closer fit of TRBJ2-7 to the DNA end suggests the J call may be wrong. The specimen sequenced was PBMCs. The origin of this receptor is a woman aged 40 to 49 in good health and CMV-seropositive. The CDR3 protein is CAWSGGQGSYEQYF. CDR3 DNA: TGTGCCTGGAGTGGAGGACAGGGCTCCTACGAGCAGTACTTC.